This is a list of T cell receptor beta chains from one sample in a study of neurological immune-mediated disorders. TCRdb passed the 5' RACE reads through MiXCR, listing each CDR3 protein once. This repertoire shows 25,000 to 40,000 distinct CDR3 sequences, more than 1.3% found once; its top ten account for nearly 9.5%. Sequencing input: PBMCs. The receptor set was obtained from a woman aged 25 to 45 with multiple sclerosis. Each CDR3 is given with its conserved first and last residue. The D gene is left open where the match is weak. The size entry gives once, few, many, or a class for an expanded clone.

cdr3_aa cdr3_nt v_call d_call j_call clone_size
CASSRDFRSSYEQYF TGTGCCAGCAGCCGGGACTTTAGGAGCTCCTACGAGCAGTACTTC TRBV5-6 NA TRBJ2-7 many
CASSPTGTRGGSYNEQFF TGTGCCAGCAGCCCAACAGGGACGCGGGGGGGGTCCTACAATGAGCAGTTCTTC TRBV5-8 TRBD2 TRBJ2-1 many
CATETDMNTEAFF TGTGCCACCGAGACAGACATGAACACTGAAGCTTTCTTT TRBV7-9 NA TRBJ1-1 many
CASSLDPLREQFF TGCGCCAGCAGCTTGGATCCATTACGTGAGCAGTTCTTC TRBV5-1 NA TRBJ2-1 many
CASSTLENEQFF TGTGCCAGCAGTACCCTCGAAAATGAGCAGTTCTTC TRBV7-9 NA TRBJ2-1 many
CSASAGNGYTF TGCAGTGCTAGTGCCGGGAATGGCTACACCTTC TRBV20-1 NA TRBJ1-2 many
CASSLKRHEQYF TGTGCCAGCAGCTTAAAGCGACACGAGCAGTACTTC TRBV7-9 NA TRBJ2-7 many
CASSPLVSETQYF TGTGCCAGCAGCCCACTAGTATCGGAGACCCAGTACTTC TRBV7-6 NA TRBJ2-5 many
CASSTGTGETQYF TGTGCCAGCTCAACCGGGACAGGGGAGACCCAGTACTTC TRBV18 TRBD1 TRBJ2-5 many
CASSDGQGAGEQFF TGCGCCAGCAGCGATGGACAGGGGGCAGGTGAGCAGTTCTTC TRBV5-1 TRBD1 TRBJ2-1 many
CASSFGQGGSKTQNF TGCGCCAGCAGCTTTGGACAGGGAGGGAGTAAGACCCAGAATTTT TRBV5-1 TRBD1 TRBJ1-5 many
CASSLRDTGPYEQYF TGTGCCAGCAGCTTAAGGGACACCGGGCCCTACGAGCAGTACTTC TRBV7-2 NA TRBJ2-7 many
CSARDIPPGARSYGYTF TGCAGTGCTAGAGATATACCCCCGGGGGCGCGTTCCTATGGCTACACCTTC TRBV20-1 NA TRBJ1-2 many
CATSDFRGASTDTQYF TGTGCCACCAGTGATTTCAGAGGCGCTAGCACAGATACGCAGTATTTT TRBV24-1 NA TRBJ2-3 many
CASSQGGGLAGSYNEQFF TGTGCCAGCAGCCAAGGTGGAGGACTAGCGGGGTCCTACAATGAGCAGTTCTTC TRBV4-2 TRBD2 TRBJ2-1 many